This entry lists 9 T cell receptor beta chains sequenced from one sample in a study of blood T cell repertoires in COVID-19. Libraries were prepared by immunoSEQ multiplex PCR; TCRdb keeps only in-frame clonotypes and omits some of them. The table has 150,000 to 200,000 clones, approximately 87% seen once. Sequencing used peripheral blood. The source of these receptors is a man between 18 and 35 years old with active or convalescent COVID-19.

The chain carries TRBV27 and TRBJ1-5, with D uncertain. The CDR3 has 16 amino acids. The germline CDR1 and CDR2 sequences are MNHEY and SMNVEV (reference sequence). With 3 bases removed from V and 7 bases from J, the gap between germline ends came to 19 bases. The CDR3 is CASSLAFGWESQPQHF. CDR3 sequence (DNA): TGTGCCAGCAGTTTGGCCTTCGGGTGGGAGTCGCAGCCCCAGCATTTT.

The V and J genes are TRBV2 and TRBJ1-1; 8 bases line up with TRBD1. This CDR3 comprises 14 residues. Germline CDR1 is SNHLY and CDR2 is FYNNEI. V gave up 7 bases and J gave up 4 bases; unmatched junction bases: 8. Here the CDR3 DNA reads TGTGCCAGCAATATACAGGGGGAGGGCACTGAAGCTTTCTTT. Its translation is CASNIQGEGTEAFF.

The chain couples TRBV14 to TRBJ2-1; a weak D match, TRBD2 (6 bases). CDR3 length: 15 amino acids. V was cut by 2 bases and J by 12 bases, with 20 bases left in between. The germline gives CDR1 SGHDN, CDR2 FVKESK. The CDR3 spells CASSQKGRGPGGQFF. CDR3 sequence (DNA): TGTGCCAGCAGCCAAAAGGGCCGCGGTCCCGGGGGGCAGTTCTTC.

The rearrangement links TRBV9 to TRBJ1-1; TRBD1 matches 8 bases. This CDR3 contains 15 residues. Germline CDR1 and CDR2: SGDLS and YYNGEE. V trimming: 4 bases; J trimming: 1 base; junction bases outside the gene matches: 6. CDR3 loop: CASSPPGQGNTEAFF. The DNA for the CDR3 is TGTGCCAGCAGCCCCCCCGGACAGGGGAACACTGAAGCTTTCTTT.

J is TRBJ2-1 and V is TRBV7-8, with TRBD1 matching over 8 bases. J gave up 5 bases and V 3 bases, and 6 bases lay outside the gene matches. Germline loops: CDR1 SGHVS, CDR2 FQNEAQ. The CDR3 extends over 15 amino acids. The CDR3 coding sequence is TGTGCCAGCAGCTTTTGGACAGGGAAACACAATGAGCAGTTCTTC. Translated: CASSFWTGKHNEQFF.

This clone has a handful of counts. This chain uses TRBV7-9 with TRBJ1-2; 10 bases match TRBD1. V shed 5 bases and J 6 bases; nucleotides not matched to a gene: 6. Per the germline V gene, CDR1 is SEHNR and CDR2 is FQNEAQ (reference sequence). This CDR3 spans 14 amino acids. Here the CDR3 reads CASSDGDRGHGYTF. The CDR3 coding sequence is TGTGCCAGCAGCGACGGGGACAGGGGCCATGGCTACACCTTC.

The rearrangement joins TRBV27 to TRBJ2-5, with 7 bases identical to TRBD2. The CDR3 is 16 residues long. J lost 0 bases, V lost 3 bases, and 7 bases had no gene match. Germline CDR1 is MNHEY and CDR2 is SMNVEV (reference sequence). The CDR3 protein is CASSFSGPGDQETQYF. The CDR3, as DNA: TGTGCCAGCAGTTTTAGCGGGCCGGGGGACCAAGAGACCCAGTACTTC.

The J gene is TRBJ2-3, the V gene TRBV2; TRBD2 matches 7 bases. With V trimmed by 4 bases and J by 6 bases, 4 bases remained unmatched. This CDR3 contains 13 residues. From germline, CDR1 is SNHLY and CDR2 FYNNEI. Written as DNA, the CDR3 is TGTGCCAGCAGTGCGAGAGCGGGGGATACGCAGTATTTT. Translating gives CASSARAGDTQYF.

This chain's CDR3 is CASSPVGPPTDTQYF. The CDR3, as DNA: TGCGCCAGCAGCCCTGTGGGCCCCCCCACAGATACGCAGTATTTT. V gene TRBV5-1 combines with J gene TRBJ2-3; D ambiguous. The V end was cut by 4 bases, the J end by 2 bases, with 14 bases between. Germline V lookup: CDR1 SGHRS, CDR2 YFSETQ. The CDR3 length is 15 residues.